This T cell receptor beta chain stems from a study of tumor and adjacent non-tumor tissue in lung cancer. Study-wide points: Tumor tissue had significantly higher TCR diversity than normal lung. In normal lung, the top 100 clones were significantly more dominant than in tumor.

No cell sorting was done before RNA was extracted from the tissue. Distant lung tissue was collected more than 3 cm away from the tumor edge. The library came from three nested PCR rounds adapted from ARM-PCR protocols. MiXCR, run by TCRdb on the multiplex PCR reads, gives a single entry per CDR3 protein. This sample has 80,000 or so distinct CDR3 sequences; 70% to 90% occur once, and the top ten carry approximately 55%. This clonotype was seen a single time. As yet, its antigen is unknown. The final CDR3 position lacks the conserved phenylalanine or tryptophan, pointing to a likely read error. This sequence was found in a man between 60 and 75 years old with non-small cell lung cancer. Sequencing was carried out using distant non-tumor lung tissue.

The CDR3 DNA is TGTGCCACTAGTCCTATCTCTGGGGCCAACATCCTGACTTCC. As protein: CATSPISGANILTS. The V gene is TRBV11-2, the J gene TRBJ2-6; possibly TRBD1 for D (5 bases). The CDR3 runs 14 residues. Germline values: CDR1 SGHAT, CDR2 FQNNGV.